This section outlines one TCR beta chain sequence together with its context. This sample was included in a study of T cell responses to AZD1222 COVID-19 vaccine. Using immunoSEQ multiplex PCR, the repertoire was profiled, and TCRdb retains in-frame clones only, with some absent. This sample carries about 100,000 clones, about 87% of them seen once, and the ten largest clones take about 1.8%. From germline, CDR1 is SGHDN and CDR2 FVKESK. The CDR3 covers 21 residues. V lost 1 base to trimming and J lost 3 bases; unmatched junction nucleotides: 23. Sequences were derived from peripheral blood, sampled on day 0 of AZD1222 vaccination. The TCR was taken from an adult in good health. This chain links TRBV14 with TRBJ2-5, with TRBD2 matching 7 bases. The CDR3 DNA reads TGTGCCAGCAGCCAAGTGTCTGGGGTGGTAGCGGGTTGGAAGAAGGAAGAGACCCAGTACTTC. It encodes CASSQVSGVVAGWKKEETQYF.